The present T cell receptor beta chain was sequenced within a study of T cell responses to AZD1222 COVID-19 vaccine (dated by TCRdb to the early 2020s). With regard to the full study: A total of around 240 trial participants underwent TCR sequencing, of whom roughly 210 had received two doses of AZD1222 and approximately 25 had received two doses of the MenACWY control vaccine. Trial participants were enrolled by age into 18-55, 56-69 and 70-plus year subgroups, with about 150, 28 and 57 TCR-sequenced participants respectively. The investigation overall reported the following: Conclusions about previously exposed vaccinees are limited, since just six AZD1222 recipients were seropositive for SARS-CoV-2 at baseline. Reportedly, close to half of the unique spike-specific TCRs recognized epitopes lying outside the regions that are mutated in the B.1.351 and B.1.1.7 variants. After two AZD1222 doses, spike-specific TCR breadth and depth were significantly higher than at day 0 and than in MenACWY recipients. The 56-69-year group was small, and its depth increase did not reach significance, likely because of low power. The vaccine-associated CD4 TCRs covered the entire spike protein, and the dominant responses fell in regions 160-218 and 743-854. Participants were mostly white British, with more females than males. The authors suggested clonal diversity may have been underestimated. Because no day 14 peak-response samples were available, the repertoires could be characterized only after the peak T cell response.

The time point label, read with the paper, signifies: about 28 days (+/-7) after the second vaccine dose. AZD1222 recipients whose second dose came at about 4 weeks and those whose second dose came at about 12 weeks were combined into one group, since spike-specific TCR depth and breadth did not differ between the two schedules. The vaccinee samples were drawn from two UK trials, COV001 and COV002, one of which was a single-blind randomized controlled phase 2/3 trial testing AZD1222 (ChAdOx1 nCoV-19) in healthy adults. For TCRbeta chain sequencing, PBMC samples were collected from trial participants at day 0 and at day 28 after the second dose. The CDR3 regions of human TCRbeta chains were analyzed by immunosequencing. The paper's data handling went like this. Repertoire TCRs were checked for matches against a reference library of SARS-CoV-2-specific TCRs that had been generated using the MIRA antigen-specificity platform. Breadth meant the fraction of unique TCRs that were SARS-CoV-2-associated, whereas depth meant the fraction of total T cells that were SARS-CoV-2-associated. Using the MIRA data, each spike-specific TCR was mapped to the spike region that the TCR reacts to and placed in a CD4 or CD8 class. Log10-transformed breadth and depth values were compared by one-way ANOVA with Sidak's multiple comparisons tests. What TCRdb holds here is the immuneACCESS table cut down to in-frame rearrangements. Part of the clones is not present; checked against another copy, under half of the missing clones reflect an unresolved V gene, and the others are unexplained. D and trimming come from the DNA, and the V and J calls and clone size come from that table. This sample comprises under 95,000 clones, roughly nine tenths of them detected only once. The ten largest make up over 1.1% of the sample.

As regards this clone: Which antigen it targets is not known. No much larger clone exists at a distance of one base, and base qualities are not known.

The origin of this receptor is an adult who received the AZD1222 COVID-19 vaccine. Sample: peripheral blood, taken 28 days after the second AZD1222 dose.

DNA sequence: TGTGCCAGCAGCCAAGATCAGTGGGAGTTTTCTACGGGGCAAGAGACCCAGTACTTC. Its protein is CASSQDQWEFSTGQETQYF. The V and J genes are TRBV14 and TRBJ2-5, with a weak D call of TRBD2 (5 bases match). V is pared back by 0 bases and J by 2 bases, with 22 bases lying between the germline termini. According to the germline V gene, CDR1 reads SGHDN and CDR2 reads FVKESK. The CDR3 sequence holds 19 residues, the cysteine and phenylalanine included. Just CDR3 DNA is preserved here, 57 bases in frame from base 1.